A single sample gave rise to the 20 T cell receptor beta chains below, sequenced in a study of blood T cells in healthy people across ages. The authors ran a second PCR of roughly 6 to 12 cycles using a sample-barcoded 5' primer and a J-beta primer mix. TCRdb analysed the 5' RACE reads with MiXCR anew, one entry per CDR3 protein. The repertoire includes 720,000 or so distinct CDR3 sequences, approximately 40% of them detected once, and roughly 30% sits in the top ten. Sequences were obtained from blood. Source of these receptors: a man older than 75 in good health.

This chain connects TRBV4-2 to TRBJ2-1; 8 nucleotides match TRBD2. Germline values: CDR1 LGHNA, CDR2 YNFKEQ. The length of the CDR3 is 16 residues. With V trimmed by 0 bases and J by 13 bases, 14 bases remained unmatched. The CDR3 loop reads CASSQDVRGLVETQFF. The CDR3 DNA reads TGTGCCAGCAGCCAAGATGTCAGGGGACTAGTAGAGACCCAGTTCTTC.

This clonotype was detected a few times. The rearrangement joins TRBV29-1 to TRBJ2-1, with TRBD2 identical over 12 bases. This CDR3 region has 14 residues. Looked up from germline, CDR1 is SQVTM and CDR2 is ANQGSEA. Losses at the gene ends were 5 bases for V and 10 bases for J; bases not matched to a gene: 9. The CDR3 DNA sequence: TGCAGCGTTCGAAGCACTAGCGGGGGGCCCGAGCAGTTCTTC. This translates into CSVRSTSGGPEQFF.

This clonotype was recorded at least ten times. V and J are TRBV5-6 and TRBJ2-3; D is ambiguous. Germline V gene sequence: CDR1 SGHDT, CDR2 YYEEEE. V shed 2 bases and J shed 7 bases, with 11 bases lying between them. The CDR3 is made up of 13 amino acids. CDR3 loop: CASSFPPGYTQYF. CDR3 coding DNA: TGTGCCAGCAGCTTTCCCCCCGGTTATACGCAGTATTTT.

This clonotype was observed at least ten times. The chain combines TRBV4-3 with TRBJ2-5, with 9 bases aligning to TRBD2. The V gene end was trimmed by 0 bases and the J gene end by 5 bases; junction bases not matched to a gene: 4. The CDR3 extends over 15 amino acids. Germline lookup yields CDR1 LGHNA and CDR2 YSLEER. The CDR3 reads CASSQDGRGGETQYF. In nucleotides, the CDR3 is TGCGCCAGCAGCCAAGATGGGCGGGGGGGGGAGACCCAGTACTTC.

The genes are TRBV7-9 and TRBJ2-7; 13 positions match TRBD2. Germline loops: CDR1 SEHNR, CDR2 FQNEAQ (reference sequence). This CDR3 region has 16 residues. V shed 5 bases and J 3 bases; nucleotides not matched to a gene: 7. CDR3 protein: CASSPEGTSGVYEQYF. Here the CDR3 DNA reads TGTGCCAGCAGCCCAGAGGGGACTAGCGGGGTCTACGAGCAGTACTTC.

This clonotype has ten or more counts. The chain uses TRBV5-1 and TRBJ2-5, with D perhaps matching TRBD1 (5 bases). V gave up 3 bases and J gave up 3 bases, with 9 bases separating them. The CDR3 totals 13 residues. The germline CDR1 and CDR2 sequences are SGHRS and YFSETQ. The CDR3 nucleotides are TGCGCCAGCAGCTGGGGCAGAGAAGAGACCCAGTACTTC. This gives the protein CASSWGREETQYF.

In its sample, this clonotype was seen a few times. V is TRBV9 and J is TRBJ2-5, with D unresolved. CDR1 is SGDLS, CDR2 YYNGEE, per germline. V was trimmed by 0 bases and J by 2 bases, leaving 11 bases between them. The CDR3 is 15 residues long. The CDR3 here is CASSVEGGVQETQYF. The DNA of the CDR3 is TGTGCCAGCAGCGTAGAGGGCGGTGTACAAGAGACCCAGTACTTC.

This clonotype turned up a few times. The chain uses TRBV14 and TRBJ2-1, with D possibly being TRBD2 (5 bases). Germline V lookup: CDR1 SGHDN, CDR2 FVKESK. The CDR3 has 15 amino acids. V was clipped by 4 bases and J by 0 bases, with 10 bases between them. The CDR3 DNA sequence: TGTGCCAGCAGCCGTGTAGGGAGCTCCTACAATGAGCAGTTCTTC. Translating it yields CASSRVGSSYNEQFF.

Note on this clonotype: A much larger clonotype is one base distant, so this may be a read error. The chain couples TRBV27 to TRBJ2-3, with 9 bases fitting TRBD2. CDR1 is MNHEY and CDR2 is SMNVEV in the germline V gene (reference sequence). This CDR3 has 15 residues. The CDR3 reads CAISRAGGITDTQNF. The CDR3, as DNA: TGTGCCATTAGCCGCGCGGGAGGGATCACAGATACGCAGAATTTT.

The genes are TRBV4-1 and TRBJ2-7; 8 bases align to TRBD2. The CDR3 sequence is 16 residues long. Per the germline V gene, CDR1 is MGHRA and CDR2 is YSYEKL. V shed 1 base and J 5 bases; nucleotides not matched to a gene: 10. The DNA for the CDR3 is TGCGCCAGCAGCCAAGTGTCCGGGACTAGTGGGGACGAGCAGTACTTC. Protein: CASSQVSGTSGDEQYF.

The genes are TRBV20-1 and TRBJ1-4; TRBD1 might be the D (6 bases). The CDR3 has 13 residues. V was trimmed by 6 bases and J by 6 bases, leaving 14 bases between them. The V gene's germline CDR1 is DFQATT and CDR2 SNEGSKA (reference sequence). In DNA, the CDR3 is TGCAGTGCGGACAGACCCAGGGATGAAAAACTGTTTTTT. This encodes CSADRPRDEKLFF.

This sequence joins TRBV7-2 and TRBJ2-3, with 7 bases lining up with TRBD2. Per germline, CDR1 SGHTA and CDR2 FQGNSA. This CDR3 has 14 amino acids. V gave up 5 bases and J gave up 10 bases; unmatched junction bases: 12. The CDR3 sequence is CASSPAGLYTAQYF. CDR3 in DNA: TGTGCCAGCAGCCCCGCGGGACTATATACGGCGCAGTATTTT.

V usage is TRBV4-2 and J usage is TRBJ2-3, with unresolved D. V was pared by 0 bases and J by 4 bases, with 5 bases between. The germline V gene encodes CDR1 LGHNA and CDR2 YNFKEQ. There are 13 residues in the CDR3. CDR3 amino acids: CASSQDIADTQYF. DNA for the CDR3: TGTGCCAGCAGCCAAGATATCGCAGATACGCAGTATTTT.

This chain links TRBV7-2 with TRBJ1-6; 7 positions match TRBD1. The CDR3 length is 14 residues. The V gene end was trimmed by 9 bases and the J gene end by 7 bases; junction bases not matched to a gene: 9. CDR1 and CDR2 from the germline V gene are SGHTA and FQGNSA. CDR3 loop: CASQRTGQNSPLHF. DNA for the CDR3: TGTGCCAGTCAACGGACAGGACAAAATTCACCCCTCCACTTT.

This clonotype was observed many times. The CDR3, as DNA: TGCAGCGTTGGGATATCCGCGGGCACCGGGGAGCTGTTTTTT. Protein: CSVGISAGTGELFF. This chain connects TRBV29-1 to TRBJ2-2; D perhaps matches TRBD2 (5 bases). The V gene's germline CDR1 is SQVTM and CDR2 ANQGSEA. The CDR3 has 14 amino acids. V shed 4 bases and J shed 4 bases, with 13 bases lying between them.

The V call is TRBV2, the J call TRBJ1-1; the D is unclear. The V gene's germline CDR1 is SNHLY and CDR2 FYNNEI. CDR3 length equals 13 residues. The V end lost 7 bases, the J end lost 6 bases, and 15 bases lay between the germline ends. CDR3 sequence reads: CASTGPGSSEAFF. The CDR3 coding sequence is TGTGCCAGCACCGGACCGGGCTCCTCTGAAGCTTTCTTT.

In DNA form, the CDR3 reads TGTGCCAGCAGCTTGCTCGCGGGGACGAGCACCGGGGAGCTGTTTTTT. The encoded protein is CASSLLAGTSTGELFF. The V and J genes are TRBV5-6 and TRBJ2-2; the D gene is possibly TRBD2 (6 bases). The CDR3 sequence is 16 residues long. Germline V gene data show CDR1 as SGHDT and CDR2 as YYEEEE. Trimming pared 1 base from V and 4 bases from J, leaving 14 bases between. Complete variable domain (other parts from reference TRBV5-6 and TRBJ2-2): DAGVTQSPTHLIKTRGQQVTLRCSPKSGHDTVSWYQQALGQGPQFIFQYYEEEERQRGNFPDRFSGHQFPNYSSELNVNALLLGDSALYLCASSLLAGTSTGELFFGEGSRLTVL.

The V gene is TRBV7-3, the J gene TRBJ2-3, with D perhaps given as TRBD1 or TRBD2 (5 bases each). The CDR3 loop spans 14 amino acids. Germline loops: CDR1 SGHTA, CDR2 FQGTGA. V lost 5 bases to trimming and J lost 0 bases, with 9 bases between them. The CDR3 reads CASSHRDSTDTQYF. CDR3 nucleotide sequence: TGTGCCAGCAGCCACCGGGACAGCACAGATACGCAGTATTTT.

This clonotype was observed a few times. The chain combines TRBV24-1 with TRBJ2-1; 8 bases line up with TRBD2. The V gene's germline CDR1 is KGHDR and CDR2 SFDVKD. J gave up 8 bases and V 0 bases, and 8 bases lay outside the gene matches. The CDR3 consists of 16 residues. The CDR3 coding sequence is TGTGCCACCAGTGATTTGGGCAGCGGGAGAATCCATGAGCAGTTCTTC. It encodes CATSDLGSGRIHEQFF.

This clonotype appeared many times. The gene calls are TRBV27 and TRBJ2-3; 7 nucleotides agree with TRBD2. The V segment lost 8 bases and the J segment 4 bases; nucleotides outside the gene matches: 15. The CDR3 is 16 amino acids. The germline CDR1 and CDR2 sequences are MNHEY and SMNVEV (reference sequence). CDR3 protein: CASALIGGRVADTQYF. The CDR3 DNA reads TGTGCCAGCGCCCTGATTGGAGGGAGGGTGGCAGATACGCAGTATTTT.